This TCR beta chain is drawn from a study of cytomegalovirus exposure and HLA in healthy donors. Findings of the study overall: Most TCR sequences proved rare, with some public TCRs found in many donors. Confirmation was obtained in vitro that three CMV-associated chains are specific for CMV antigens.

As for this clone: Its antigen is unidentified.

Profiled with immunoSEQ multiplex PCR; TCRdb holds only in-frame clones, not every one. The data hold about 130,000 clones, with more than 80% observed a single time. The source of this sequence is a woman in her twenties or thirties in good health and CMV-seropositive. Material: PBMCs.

This chain's CDR3 is CASSEFYRLTKQVTGELFF. CDR3 nucleotides: TGTGCCAGCAGTGAATTTTATCGTCTCACAAAGCAGGTCACCGGGGAGCTGTTTTTT. The chain couples TRBV2 to TRBJ2-2; no clear D. Looked up from germline, CDR1 is SNHLY and CDR2 is FYNNEI. The CDR3 spans 19 residues. Trimming removed 2 bases from V and 4 bases from J, with 23 bases in between.